The rows below give T cell receptor beta chains drawn from one sample of a study of Tregs in tolerant kidney transplant recipients. TCRdb's table, derived via immunoSEQ multiplex PCR, lists solely in-frame clones and lacks some. Of around 120,000 clones listed, 92% are singletons. The sequenced material came from CD4+ T cells from blood. Receptor source: a human donor in good health. Each CDR3 is given with its conserved first and last residue. A clone size is listed for some rows: how often the clone was seen (once, few, many), or a class if it is expanded.

TRBJ2-7 - TRBV11-2 CASTLGLLAAEQYF
TRBJ2-7 - TRBV6-1 CVSRGQAYYEQYF
TRBJ1-2 - TRBV6-6 CASSLGQNYGYTF
TRBJ2-7 - TRBV29-1 CSVLSSSYEQYF
TRBJ1-1 - TRBV29-1 CSVVLTTDTEAFF
TRBJ1-1 - TRBV18 CASSPPGKTEAFF
TRBJ1-2 - TRBV5-1 CASSIRDSDGYTF
TRBJ2-3 - TRBV6-1 CAGNRASLGTDTQYF
TRBJ2-1 - TRBV7-9 CASSLNSGGTPYNEQFF
TRBJ1-5 - TRBV18 CASSPPGGAQPQHF
TRBJ1-1 - TRBV9 CASSVSGSWGTEAFF
TRBJ2-1 - TRBV12-5 CASGPGLAGGTYNEQFF
TRBJ1-1 - TRBV6-1 CASSEERNTEAFF
TRBJ2-5 - TRBV21-1 CASSKELSLTQYF
TRBJ2-1 - TRBV19 CASDSYNEQFF
TRBJ1-3 - TRBV18 CASSPWGQGGNTIYF
TRBJ1-3 once TRBV6-1 CASSEMGGSGNTIYF
TRBJ2-5 - TRBV7-6 CASSGTSAGETQYF
TRBJ2-5 - TRBV5-4 CASSGLAEETQYF
TRBJ1-1 - TRBV11-2 CASSFWGGTEAFF
TRBJ2-3 - TRBV5-1 CASSVTGTGTSDTQYF
TRBJ1-3 - TRBV5-1 CASSLGQGNTIYF
TRBJ1-1 - TRBV11-3 CASSLGNPGENTEAFF
TRBJ1-1 - TRBV9 CASSALSSNTEAFF
TRBJ2-1 - TRBV14 CASSQASGVYNEQFF
TRBJ1-5 few TRBV28 CASSNHQPQHF
TRBJ1-2 - TRBV7-6 CASSPDTNYGYTF
TRBJ2-5 - TRBV10-3 CAISESGETQYF
TRBJ2-2 - TRBV2 CASILANTGELFF
TRBJ2-2 - TRBV7-9 CASSLALFRELFF
TRBJ2-7 - TRBV2 CASSVWDYEQYF
TRBJ2-1 - TRBV7-8 CASSYSGGRSNEQFF
TRBJ2-6 - TRBV25-1 CASSDWDRGRSGANVLTF
TRBJ2-7 - TRBV30 CAWSVFSYEQYF
TRBJ2-1 - TRBV5-5 CASSLVTGPYNEQFF
TRBJ2-2 - TRBV9 CASSVEGQGIGELFF
TRBJ2-5 - TRBV18 CASSGTSKETQYF
TRBJ1-1 once TRBV5-1 CASRPGQGERGAFF
TRBJ2-7 - TRBV7-2 CASSPPAGAGGSYEQYF
TRBJ1-6 - TRBV13 CASSLGGQGASPLHF